Listed below are T cell receptor beta chains from one sample, sequenced in a study of shared clonotypes between healthy human individuals. Generated by immunoSEQ multiplex PCR, the TCRdb table keeps only in-frame clones and is missing some. The sample includes around 700,000 clones, more than 70% of them seen just once. The sample comprised memory CD4+ T cells sorted from blood. The receptors were gathered from a woman in her thirties in good health. Both conserved end residues are part of each CDR3. The D gene is left open where the match is weak. Expanded clones are given a class, and other clones once, few, many or no size at all.

D: TRBD2; V: TRBV7-2; J: TRBJ2-7; size: many; length: 15; CDR3: CASSLNAGGAYEQYF; DNA: TGTGCCAGCAGCTTAAATGCGGGAGGGGCCTACGAGCAGTACTTC
D: .; V: TRBV28; J: TRBJ1-4; size: .; length: 15; CDR3: CASSSGSATNEKLFF; DNA: TGTGCCAGCAGTTCGGGCAGCGCAACTAATGAAAAACTGTTTTTT
D: TRBD1; V: TRBV6-5; J: TRBJ1-5; size: .; length: 14; CDR3: CASSSAGGDQPQHF; DNA: TGTGCCAGCAGTTCCGCAGGGGGTGATCAGCCCCAGCATTTT
D: .; V: TRBV30; J: TRBJ2-7; size: .; length: 14; CDR3: CAWSVHLGSYEQYF; DNA: TGTGCCTGGAGTGTACACCTGGGTTCCTACGAGCAGTACTTC
D: .; V: TRBV5-1; J: TRBJ2-5; size: .; length: 11; CDR3: CASSKEGTQYF; DNA: TGCGCCAGCAGCAAAGAGGGGACCCAGTACTTC
D: .; V: TRBV18; J: TRBJ1-2; size: few; length: 17; CDR3: CASSPTGNYPSNYGYTF; DNA: TGTGCCAGCTCACCCACGGGAAATTACCCGTCTAACTATGGCTACACCTTC
D: TRBD2; V: TRBV6-5; J: TRBJ2-1; size: once; length: 13; CDR3: CASSRGGSGREFF; DNA: TGTGCCAGCAGTAGGGGTGGAAGCGGGAGGGAGTTCTTC
D: .; V: TRBV4-1; J: TRBJ1-2; size: once; length: 15; CDR3: CASSQSVASNYGYTF; DNA: TGCGCCAGCAGCCAATCAGTGGCCTCTAACTATGGCTACACCTTC
D: .; V: TRBV27; J: TRBJ1-1; size: .; length: 16; CDR3: CASSLSVSLANTEAFF; DNA: TGTGCCAGCAGTTTGTCTGTGAGTTTGGCGAACACTGAAGCTTTCTTT
D: .; V: TRBV11-2; J: TRBJ2-7; size: .; length: 13; CDR3: CASSPWGAREQYF; DNA: TGTGCCAGCAGTCCCTGGGGGGCGCGAGAGCAGTACTTC
D: .; V: TRBV5-1; J: TRBJ2-5; size: few; length: 15; CDR3: CASSLPASSPETQYF; DNA: TGCGCCAGCAGCTTGCCCGCATCCTCTCCAGAGACCCAGTACTTC
D: .; V: TRBV5-4; J: TRBJ2-1; size: .; length: 15; CDR3: CASSKRGEGGNEQFF; DNA: TGTGCCAGCAGCAAGAGAGGGGAAGGGGGGAATGAGCAGTTCTTC
D: .; V: TRBV5-1; J: TRBJ2-3; size: .; length: 13; CDR3: CASSPSNTDTQYF; DNA: TGCGCCAGCAGCCCCTCGAATACAGATACGCAGTATTTT
D: .; V: TRBV5-1; J: TRBJ1-1; size: .; length: 13; CDR3: CASSLWGDTEAFF; DNA: TGCGCCAGCAGCTTGTGGGGTGACACTGAAGCTTTCTTT
D: .; V: TRBV25-1; J: TRBJ1-2; size: .; length: 13; CDR3: CASSEYQGPNYTF; DNA: TGTGCCAGCAGTGAATACCAGGGGCCGAACTACACCTTC
D: TRBD2; V: TRBV10-3; J: TRBJ2-1; size: .; length: 17; CDR3: CAISARLTSGYSDEQFF; DNA: TGTGCCATCAGTGCCCGGCTGACTAGCGGGTACTCCGATGAGCAGTTCTTC
D: .; V: TRBV23-1; J: TRBJ1-1; size: few; length: 13; CDR3: CASSPPARGEAFF; DNA: TGCGCCAGCAGCCCCCCCGCGAGGGGTGAAGCTTTCTTT
D: TRBD2; V: TRBV19; J: TRBJ2-7; size: .; length: 15; CDR3: CASSIYGGSIYEQYF; DNA: TGTGCCAGTAGTATCTACGGCGGGAGTATCTACGAGCAGTACTTC
D: .; V: TRBV5-8; J: TRBJ1-2; size: .; length: 15; CDR3: CASSQPGQRNYGYTF; DNA: TGTGCCAGCAGCCAGCCCGGACAGCGAAATTATGGCTACACCTTC
D: TRBD2; V: TRBV28; J: TRBJ2-3; size: .; length: 15; CDR3: CASGPSGRTTDTQYF; DNA: TGTGCCAGCGGCCCTAGCGGGCGAACCACAGATACGCAGTATTTT
D: .; V: TRBV7-9; J: TRBJ1-3; size: .; length: 17; CDR3: CASSFSGEARSGNTIYF; DNA: TGTGCCAGCAGCTTCTCCGGGGAGGCCCGCTCTGGAAACACCATATATTTT
D: .; V: TRBV18; J: TRBJ2-7; size: .; length: 13; CDR3: CASSPASSNEQYF; DNA: TGTGCCAGCTCACCGGCCAGCAGCAACGAGCAGTACTTC
D: TRBD1; V: TRBV5-1; J: TRBJ2-7; size: .; length: 13; CDR3: CASSGTGKNEQYF; DNA: TGCGCCAGCAGCGGGACAGGTAAAAACGAGCAGTACTTC
D: TRBD1; V: TRBV30; J: TRBJ1-1; size: .; length: 14; CDR3: CAWSRTGGATEAFF; DNA: TGTGCCTGGAGTCGTACAGGGGGAGCAACTGAAGCTTTCTTT
D: .; V: TRBV2; J: TRBJ2-6; size: few; length: 18; CDR3: CASRATGTYFSGANVLTF; DNA: TGTGCCAGCAGAGCCACCGGGACGTACTTCTCTGGGGCCAACGTCCTGACTTTC
D: .; V: TRBV29-1; J: TRBJ1-4; size: .; length: 14; CDR3: CSVGSAATNEKLFF; DNA: TGCAGCGTTGGGTCAGCTGCAACTAATGAAAAACTGTTTTTT
D: TRBD2; V: TRBV11-3; J: TRBJ2-2; size: once; length: 15; CDR3: CASSPSGSAPGELFF; DNA: TGTGCCAGCAGCCCTAGCGGGAGTGCCCCTGGGGAGCTGTTTTTT
D: .; V: TRBV2; J: TRBJ1-2; size: .; length: 12; CDR3: CASRKDSHGYTF; DNA: TGTGCCAGCAGGAAGGACAGCCATGGCTACACCTTC
D: .; V: TRBV6-1; J: TRBJ2-1; size: .; length: 13; CDR3: CASSEGWGQAQFF; DNA: TGTGCCAGCAGTGAAGGTTGGGGGCAGGCACAGTTCTTC
D: TRBD1; V: TRBV27; J: TRBJ2-3; size: .; length: 16; CDR3: CASRPPWTGSVDTQYF; DNA: TGTGCCAGCAGGCCACCCTGGACAGGCTCGGTAGATACGCAGTATTTT
D: .; V: TRBV20-1; J: TRBJ2-7; size: few; length: 11; CDR3: CSASSLYEQYF; DNA: TGCAGTGCTAGTTCGCTATACGAGCAGTACTTC
D: .; V: TRBV5-1; J: TRBJ2-5; size: .; length: 15; CDR3: CASSLGSVGGETQYF; DNA: TGCGCCAGCAGCTTAGGTTCCGTTGGCGGAGAGACCCAGTACTTC
D: TRBD2; V: TRBV5-1; J: TRBJ2-5; size: .; length: 15; CDR3: CASSLLTSEQETQYF; DNA: TGCGCCAGCAGCTTATTGACTAGCGAGCAAGAGACCCAGTACTTC
D: .; V: TRBV19; J: TRBJ2-7; size: .; length: 12; CDR3: CASSGQFGEQYF; DNA: TGTGCCAGTAGTGGACAGTTTGGCGAGCAGTACTTC
D: TRBD2; V: TRBV11-3; J: TRBJ2-3; size: once; length: 17; CDR3: CASSLGLRGSGTDTQYF; DNA: TGTGCCAGCAGCTTAGGCCTCCGCGGGAGCGGGACAGATACGCAGTATTTT
D: .; V: TRBV6-5; J: TRBJ2-1; size: .; length: 15; CDR3: CASSQSRHPVVEQFF; DNA: TGTGCCAGCAGCCAATCTAGGCACCCTGTCGTCGAGCAGTTCTTC
D: .; V: TRBV30; J: TRBJ2-5; size: few; length: 11; CDR3: CAWSAGETQYF; DNA: TGTGCCTGGAGTGCAGGGGAGACCCAGTACTTC
D: TRBD1; V: TRBV11-2; J: TRBJ2-7; size: .; length: 15; CDR3: CASSGSDRGLSEQYF; DNA: TGTGCCAGCAGCGGGTCCGACAGGGGGCTCTCCGAGCAGTACTTC